The clone carrying this TCR beta chain was recorded once. Its antigen is unknown. Being one base from a much bigger clone, this may be a read error. These data come from a study of T cells in Graves' hyperthyroidism and ophthalmopathy. Findings of the study overall: Ophthalmopathy cases were set apart from stable hyperthyroidism by a 13 V-J model.

Between the trimmed V and J ends, which lost 4 bases and 3 bases, there was a span of 16 bases. The CDR3 length is 15 residues. Germline V gene data show CDR1 as SGHDT and CDR2 as YYEEEE. Regions amplified from RNA transcripts were the TCR beta CDR3 regions. During a first-round RT-PCR of the TCR CDR3, the HTBI primer set was used. TCRdb itself ran the multiplex PCR reads through MiXCR, one entry per CDR3 protein. Here the sample spans under 400,000 distinct CDR3 sequences, roughly 13% being singletons. The J gene is TRBJ1-1, the V gene TRBV5-6; D is uncertain. The source material was blood. This receptor was obtained from a woman under 30 with Graves' hyperthyroidism. The CDR3 region is CASSDLIGIDTEAFF. DNA for the CDR3: TGTGCCAGCAGCGACCTGATAGGGATCGACACTGAAGCTTTCTTT. Full variable domain (rest looked up from reference TRBV5-6 and TRBJ1-1): DAGVTQSPTHLIKTRGQQVTLRCSPKSGHDTVSWYQQALGQGPQFIFQYYEEEERQRGNFPDRFSGHQFPNYSSELNVNALLLGDSALYLCASSDLIGIDTEAFFGQGTRLTVV.